These T cell receptor beta chains were read from a single sample in a study of blood T cells in healthy people across ages. TCRdb re-derived calls from the 5' RACE reads in MiXCR, one entry per CDR3 protein. The table shows approximately 400,000 distinct CDR3 sequences, with approximately 51% occurring only once. The sample was blood. Source of these receptors: a man aged 60 to 69 in good health. Each CDR3 is given with its conserved first and last residue. Fields, in order: V gene, D gene, clone size, J gene, CDR3 DNA, CDR3 protein. A D gene is named only where the DNA matches it firmly. Clone sizes are given selectively: once, few, many, or a class where the clone is expanded.

TRBV18	-	-	TRBJ1-3	TGTGCCAGCTCACCAACCCTCTCTGGAAACACCATATATTTT	CASSPTLSGNTIYF
TRBV7-8	-	few	TRBJ2-5	TGTGCCAGCAGCCAAGGGCGCCAGCAAGAGACCCAGTACTTC	CASSQGRQQETQYF
TRBV30	-	-	TRBJ1-1	TGTGCCTGGGACAGGCGGATGAACACTGAAGCTTTCTTT	CAWDRRMNTEAFF
TRBV4-2	-	few	TRBJ1-2	TGTGCCAGCATGCAGTACGGCTCCTCAAGGGGCTACACCTTC	CASMQYGSSRGYTF
TRBV5-1	TRBD2	-	TRBJ2-7	TGCGCCAGCAGCCCTGGACTAGCCACCAGCGGGAGATACGAGCAGTACTTC	CASSPGLATSGRYEQYF
TRBV3-1	-	few	TRBJ2-1	TGTGCCAGCAGCTACGACCTGAGCTCCTACAATGAGCAGTTCTTC	CASSYDLSSYNEQFF
TRBV29-1	TRBD1	-	TRBJ2-5	TGCAGCGTTGAAAGGTACCCGACAGGGACAATCCAAGAGACCCAGTACTTC	CSVERYPTGTIQETQYF
TRBV7-2	TRBD2	-	TRBJ2-3	TGTGCCAGCAGCTTCCTAGCGGGGAGGACAGATACGCAGTATTTT	CASSFLAGRTDTQYF
TRBV12-3/TRBV12-4	TRBD2	few	TRBJ2-7	TGTGCCAGCAGTCCACGAACCGGGACTAGCGGCGGCGAGCAGTACTTC	CASSPRTGTSGGEQYF
TRBV20-1	-	few	TRBJ2-5	TGCAGTGCTACCCAGACCGGAGAGACCCAGTACTTC	CSATQTGETQYF
TRBV28	TRBD1	many	TRBJ2-7	TGTGCCAGCAGATTTGGTACAGGGGAAACCTACGAGCAGTACTTC	CASRFGTGETYEQYF
TRBV20-1	TRBD2	-	TRBJ2-7	TGCAGTGCTCTACCTAGCGGGACGACCTTGGGGTACGAGCAGTACTTC	CSALPSGTTLGYEQYF
TRBV11-3	TRBD1	few	TRBJ2-5	TGTGCCAGCAGCTTTACAGGGGGGTACCAAGAGACCCAGTACTTC	CASSFTGGYQETQYF
TRBV20-1	TRBD2	-	TRBJ2-1	TGCAGTGCTGCAGTACTAGCGGGTGTGACCAATGAGCAGTTCTTC	CSAAVLAGVTNEQFF
TRBV18	TRBD1	-	TRBJ2-7	TGTGCCAGCAGTCCTCAGGGGGCGTACGAGCAGTACTTC	CASSPQGAYEQYF
TRBV29-1	TRBD2	many	TRBJ2-1	TGCAGCGCAGTAGTAGCGGGGCACTTCAATGAGCAGTTCTTC	CSAVVAGHFNEQFF
TRBV11-2	-	-	TRBJ2-1	TGTGCCAGCAGCCGTCTGGTTTTGGACAATGAGCAGTTCTTC	CASSRLVLDNEQFF
TRBV6-6	TRBD1	-	TRBJ2-3	TGTGCCAGCATCAGGACCGGGACAGGGGCAGATACGCAGTATTTT	CASIRTGTGADTQYF
TRBV3-1	-	few	TRBJ1-6	TGTGCCAGCAGCCCAGAACGGGGGTTGATTTACTCACCCCTCCACTTT	CASSPERGLIYSPLHF
TRBV29-1	TRBD1	-	TRBJ1-1	TGCAGCGCAGAAGTACAGGGGGCGACTGAAGCTTTCTTT	CSAEVQGATEAFF
TRBV9	-	-	TRBJ2-5	TGTGCCAGCAGCTCAAATCCTCCACTCCAAGAGACCCAGTACTTC	CASSSNPPLQETQYF
TRBV7-8	TRBD1	-	TRBJ2-5	TGTGCCAGCAGCTTACACCGGGACAGGGTGGACCCCGAAGAGACCCAGTACTTC	CASSLHRDRVDPEETQYF
TRBV20-1	TRBD2	-	TRBJ2-7	TGCAGTGCTCGCGCACCGGGAGGCTCCTACGAGCAGTACTTC	CSARAPGGSYEQYF
TRBV10-1	-	few	TRBJ2-7	TGCGCCAGCAGTGAGTGGGGTGAGAAGGAAAGAATTCAGTACTTC	CASSEWGEKERIQYF
TRBV7-2	TRBD1	few	TRBJ2-6	TGTGCCAGCAGCTTAGACGGGGACAGGGGGGTTTCTGGGGCCAACGTCCTGACTTTC	CASSLDGDRGVSGANVLTF
TRBV30	-	-	TRBJ2-7	TGTGCCTGGAGGCCGCTGAACGGGGGAATCTACGAGCAGTACTTC	CAWRPLNGGIYEQYF
TRBV6-2/TRBV6-3	-	-	TRBJ1-1	TGTGCCAGCAGAGACGGGGTATCTGAAGCTTTCTTT	CASRDGVSEAFF
TRBV27	-	-	TRBJ2-1	TGTGCCAGCAGTTTTCTCGGCGGAGCGAGCTCCTACAATGAGCAGTTCTTC	CASSFLGGASSYNEQFF
TRBV7-2	-	-	TRBJ2-7	TGTGCCAGCAGCCCACTGGGACGAGCGGGTGCTTACGAGCAGTACTTC	CASSPLGRAGAYEQYF
TRBV6-2/TRBV6-3	-	-	TRBJ2-3	TGTGCCAGCAGTTACTCTTCCGGATATACAGATACGCAGTATTTT	CASSYSSGYTDTQYF
TRBV20-1	TRBD2	-	TRBJ2-1	TGCAGTGCCCTCGGGACTAGCGGCTCCTACAATGAGCAGTTCTTC	CSALGTSGSYNEQFF
TRBV15	TRBD2	-	TRBJ2-7	TGTGCCACCAGCAGAGATAAGGCGGGGGGGCTCGAGCAGTACTTC	CATSRDKAGGLEQYF
TRBV20-1	TRBD1	-	TRBJ2-4	TGCAGTGCTGAGGACAGGGTCAAAAACATTCAGTACTTC	CSAEDRVKNIQYF
TRBV2	-	-	TRBJ2-7	TGTGCCAGTGAACAGGGTGGTAGCGGAAACGAGCAGTACTTC	CASEQGGSGNEQYF
TRBV28	-	-	TRBJ2-7	TGTGCCAGCGGCTCCCGAATCCAGGGGATGGACGAGCAGTACTTC	CASGSRIQGMDEQYF
TRBV12-5	-	many	TRBJ2-3	TGTGCTAGTGGTTTGGGGACATCGATCACAGATACGCAGTATTTT	CASGLGTSITDTQYF
TRBV28	TRBD1	-	TRBJ2-3	TGTGCCAGCAGTCCTGGACAGGGGTACACAGATACGCAGTATTTT	CASSPGQGYTDTQYF
TRBV12-3/TRBV12-4	TRBD2	-	TRBJ2-7	TGTGCCAGTAGTAGGACTAGCGGGATGGTCTACAATGAGCAGTACTTC	CASSRTSGMVYNEQYF
TRBV12-5	-	-	TRBJ1-2	TGTGCTAGTGGTTTGGGGATTAGCTACACCTTC	CASGLGISYTF
TRBV4-3	-	-	TRBJ2-3	TGCGTCAGCAGCCAAGAGCAGACCTCTAGCACAGATACGCAGTATTTT	CVSSQEQTSSTDTQYF
TRBV7-2	-	-	TRBJ1-4	TGTGCCAGCAGCCCGGGAGGAGGAGGGGATGAAAAACTGTTTTTT	CASSPGGGGDEKLFF
TRBV6-5	-	-	TRBJ2-5	TGTGCCAGCAGTTCGTCGGGTAGCGGCAAGGCGGAGACCCAGTACTTC	CASSSSGSGKAETQYF
TRBV20-1	TRBD2	-	TRBJ2-5	TGCAGTGCTAGAGATCGGGGCCTAGCGGCAGAGACCCAGTACTTC	CSARDRGLAAETQYF
TRBV29-1	-	many	TRBJ2-7	TGCAGCGTGGCGCCGGGCAGCTACGAGCAGTACTTC	CSVAPGSYEQYF
TRBV7-2	TRBD2	-	TRBJ2-5	TGTGCCAGCAGCTCACTACAGTCTAGCGGGAGGGTGGAGACCCAGTACTTC	CASSSLQSSGRVETQYF
TRBV3-1	-	-	TRBJ1-2	TGTGCCAGCAGCCATCTTGGACAGCAAAGCTATGGCTACACCTTC	CASSHLGQQSYGYTF
TRBV12-3/TRBV12-4	TRBD1	once	TRBJ1-1	TGTGCCAGCAGGAGGGACAGGGGCGTCACTGGAGCTTTCTTT	CASRRDRGVTGAFF
TRBV11-1	TRBD2	many	TRBJ2-3	TGTGCCAGCAGCCACACTAGCGGGGGCTTCACAGATACGCAGTATTTT	CASSHTSGGFTDTQYF
TRBV6-6	TRBD2	many	TRBJ2-7	TGTGCCAGCGCTACTAGCGGGTACGAGCAGTACTTC	CASATSGYEQYF
TRBV20-1	TRBD1	-	TRBJ1-1	TGCAGTGCCTTCACGAGGGGGACAGCCTTTTCGAACACTGAAGCTTTCTTT	CSAFTRGTAFSNTEAFF
TRBV2	-	-	TRBJ2-1	TGTGCCAGCAGCACCACCCGACACCCCGAGCAGTTCTTC	CASSTTRHPEQFF
TRBV20-1	-	-	TRBJ1-4	TGCAGTGCTAGGCCGGCGACTAATGAAAAACTGTTTTTT	CSARPATNEKLFF
TRBV18	-	-	TRBJ2-3	TGTGCCAACTCACAACAATGGGACGGAGATACGCAGTATTTT	CANSQQWDGDTQYF
TRBV24-1	-	-	TRBJ2-5	TGTGCCACCAGTGATTTCGGGGGCCAACAAGAGACCCAGTACTTC	CATSDFGGQQETQYF
TRBV29-1	TRBD2	-	TRBJ2-3	TGCAGCGTGACCGGGACTAGATTCGCAGATACGCAGTATTTT	CSVTGTRFADTQYF